These 21 T cell receptor beta chains share one sample of origin, sequenced in a study of T cell responses to AZD1222 COVID-19 vaccine. Sequencing was performed with immunoSEQ multiplex PCR; in TCRdb, only in-frame clones are kept and a portion is missing. Among 100,000 to 150,000 clones listed, over 75% were seen once. The sample in question was peripheral blood, obtained on day 0 of MenACWY control vaccination. The origin of the receptors is an adult in good health.

Only one count was recorded for this clone. The V gene is TRBV27, the J gene TRBJ1-6, with a possible D match to TRBD1 (5 bases). CDR3 length equals 15 residues. V was trimmed by 5 bases and J by 10 bases, leaving 18 bases between them. From germline, CDR1 is MNHEY and CDR2 SMNVEV (reference sequence). The CDR3 here is CASSTPGPGGSPLHF. Written as DNA, the CDR3 is TGTGCCAGCAGTACACCGGGGCCGGGGGGATCACCCCTCCACTTT.

This sequence joins TRBV25-1 and TRBJ1-2; no clear D. The CDR3 has 14 residues. Between the trimmed V and J ends, which lost 2 bases and 2 bases, there was a span of 9 bases. Germline loops: CDR1 MGHDK, CDR2 SYGVNS. CDR3 sequence (DNA): TGTGCCAGCAGTGAAACACGGAGGAACTATGGCTACACCTTC. It encodes CASSETRRNYGYTF.

In its sample, this clone was seen a few times. The CDR3 protein is CASSSFASGNTIYF. DNA for the CDR3: TGTGCCAGCAGCTCGTTTGCCTCTGGAAACACCATATATTTT. The chain couples TRBV7-2 to TRBJ1-3; D unresolved. Per the germline V gene, CDR1 is SGHTA and CDR2 is FQGNSA. The V end lost 4 bases, the J end lost 0 bases, and 7 bases lay between the germline ends. The CDR3 is 14 residues long.

This chain joins TRBV27 and TRBJ2-7; 12 nucleotides align to TRBD2. With 5 bases clipped from V and 1 base from J, the junction kept 6 bases outside the gene matches. From germline, CDR1 is MNHEY and CDR2 SMNVEV (reference sequence). The length of the CDR3 is 16 residues. Here the CDR3 DNA reads TGTGCCAGCAGTACATACCTAGCGGGAGGGTCCTACGAGCAGTACTTC. Encoded protein: CASSTYLAGGSYEQYF.

The V call is TRBV11-2, the J call TRBJ2-3; D is perhaps TRBD2 (5 bases). V was cut by 4 bases and J by 2 bases, with 16 bases left in between. The CDR3 length is 16 residues. The germline gives CDR1 SGHAT, CDR2 FQNNGV. CDR3 in amino acids: CASSSVRGPTTDTQYF. In DNA form, the CDR3 reads TGTGCCAGCAGCTCAGTTCGAGGGCCTACCACAGATACGCAGTATTTT.

The genes are TRBV15 and TRBJ2-7, with 9 bases that match TRBD2. This CDR3 region has 12 residues. J gave up 4 bases and V 11 bases, and 6 bases lay outside the gene matches. Germline loops: CDR1 LNHNV, CDR2 YYDKDF (reference sequence). The CDR3 loop reads CAAGGTDYEQYF. Here the CDR3 DNA reads TGTGCCGCGGGAGGGACGGATTACGAGCAGTACTTC.

The chain has TRBV12-3 or TRBV12-4 and TRBJ2-7; 8 bases are a match to TRBD2. Trimming removed 3 bases from V and 5 bases from J; junction bases left unmatched: 3. The CDR3 is 13 amino acids. The CDR3 region is CASSLGGGHEQYF. The CDR3 coding sequence is TGTGCCAGCAGTTTGGGCGGGGGGCACGAGCAGTACTTC.

This clone appeared a single time. The chain couples TRBV28 to TRBJ2-5; weak D call: TRBD2 (6 bases). There are 13 residues in the CDR3. Looked up from germline, CDR1 is MDHEN and CDR2 is SYDVKM. V was shortened by 2 bases and J by 3 bases, with 7 bases between the two germline ends. Here the CDR3 reads CASSLGGEETQYF. In DNA form, the CDR3 reads TGTGCCAGCAGTTTAGGAGGGGAAGAGACCCAGTACTTC. The full variable domain, in which reference TRBV28 and TRBJ2-5 provide the parts outside the CDR3, is DVKVTQSSRYLVKRTGEKVFLECVQDMDHENMFWYRQDPGLGLRLIYFSYDVKMKEKGDIPEGYSVSREKKERFSLILESASTNQTSMYLCASSLGGEETQYFGPGTRLLVL.

This chain uses TRBV10-3 with TRBJ2-3; 8 nucleotides align to TRBD2. From germline, CDR1 is ENHRY and CDR2 SYGVKD. The CDR3 consists of 15 residues. V lost 5 bases and J lost 1; bases outside the gene matches: 5. The CDR3 spells CAISRAGAGTDTQYF. Written as DNA, the CDR3 is TGTGCCATCAGTAGAGCGGGAGCCGGCACAGATACGCAGTATTTT.

The gene calls are TRBV27 and TRBJ2-1; TRBD2 agrees at 10 bases. Germline lookup yields CDR1 MNHEY and CDR2 SMNVEV (reference sequence). The CDR3 sequence is 16 residues long. Losses at the gene ends were 9 bases for V and 8 bases for J; bases not matched to a gene: 16. CDR3 region: CASTGGGLANGDEQFF. CDR3 in DNA: TGTGCCAGTACAGGGGGGGGACTAGCGAACGGCGATGAGCAGTTCTTC.

V gene TRBV6-5 combines with J gene TRBJ2-5, with TRBD1 matching 8 bases. This CDR3 comprises 14 residues. The V segment lost 7 bases and the J segment 4 bases; nucleotides outside the gene matches: 8. CDR1 and CDR2 from the germline V gene are MNHEY and SVGAGI. CDR3: CASKRTGMAETQYF. In DNA form, the CDR3 reads TGTGCCAGCAAGCGGACAGGGATGGCAGAGACCCAGTACTTC.

The V call is TRBV5-1, the J call TRBJ2-7; tentative D call: TRBD1 (5 bases). The germline V gene encodes CDR1 SGHRS and CDR2 YFSETQ. The CDR3 length is 14 residues. Trimming removed 4 bases from V and 0 bases from J, with 11 bases in between. The CDR3 DNA is TGCGCCAGCAGCCCGCGACAGCTCTCCTACGAGCAGTACTTC. Its translation is CASSPRQLSYEQYF.

The chain carries TRBV7-9 and TRBJ1-2; D is unresolved. Trimming removed 3 bases at V and 7 bases at J, with 12 bases between. This CDR3 is built from 13 residues. Germline CDR1 is SEHNR and CDR2 is FQNEAQ (reference sequence). This CDR3 reads CASSFPQPGGYTF. As DNA, the CDR3 is TGTGCCAGCAGCTTTCCTCAGCCCGGTGGCTACACCTTC.

The chain employs TRBV27 and TRBJ2-7; 9 nucleotides match TRBD1. The CDR3 totals 16 residues. Germline V lookup: CDR1 MNHEY, CDR2 SMNVEV (reference sequence). V lost 1 base, J lost 5 bases, and 9 bases stayed unmatched. Written as DNA, the CDR3 is TGTGCCAGCAGTTTATACGTGACAGGGGGTTATCACGAGCAGTACTTC. Translation gives CASSLYVTGGYHEQYF.

This clone was detected only once. J is TRBJ1-2 and V is TRBV27, with TRBD1 as a possible D gene (6 bases). Trimming removed 2 bases from V and 8 bases from J, with 30 bases in between. CDR1 and CDR2 (germline): MNHEY, SMNVEV (reference sequence). This CDR3 spans 19 amino acids. CDR3 loop: CASSLTPITSVWQGQGYTF. CDR3 sequence (DNA): TGTGCCAGCAGTTTAACTCCCATCACATCGGTCTGGCAGGGGCAGGGCTACACCTTC.

The chain joins TRBV3-1 (or the pseudogene TRBV3-2) to TRBJ2-1, with D tentatively TRBD1 or TRBD2 (5 bases each). The germline V gene encodes CDR1 LGHDT and CDR2 YNNKEL (reference sequence). The ends were cut back, 1 base at V and 15 bases at J, with 13 bases in the middle. The CDR3 loop spans 12 amino acids. CDR3 sequence reads: CASSQAVEGPFF. CDR3 nucleotide sequence: TGTGCCAGCAGCCAAGCGGTAGAGGGACCGTTCTTC.

This sequence joins TRBV5-1 and TRBJ1-3; D remains ambiguous. The V end lost 5 bases, the J end lost 0 bases, and 12 bases lay between the germline ends. The length of the CDR3 is 15 residues. From germline, CDR1 is SGHRS and CDR2 YFSETQ. The CDR3 nucleotides read TGCGCCAGCAGTAGGATCCGAGGCTCTGGAAACACCATATATTTT. Protein sequence: CASSRIRGSGNTIYF.

The CDR3 here is CASSFGPLSSGANVLTF. CDR3 bases: TGCGCCAGCAGCTTCGGGCCCTTAAGCTCTGGGGCCAACGTCCTGACTTTC. This chain links TRBV5-1 with TRBJ2-6; D gene uncertain. Germline V gene data show CDR1 as SGHRS and CDR2 as YFSETQ. V gave up 2 bases and J gave up 0 bases, with 12 bases separating them. CDR3 size: 17 residues. Full variable domain (missing parts from reference TRBV5-1 and TRBJ2-6): KAGVTQTPRYLIKTRGQQVTLSCSPISGHRSVSWYQQTPGQGLQFLFEYFSETQRNKGNFPGRFSGRQFSNSRSEMNVSTLELGDSALYLCASSFGPLSSGANVLTFGAGSRLTVL.

This rearrangement joins TRBV2 to TRBJ2-7; D is undetermined. V was cut by 6 bases and J by 5 bases, with 5 bases left in between. The CDR3 has 10 residues. In germline, CDR1 is SNHLY, CDR2 FYNNEI. CDR3 region: CASRMDEQYF. The DNA for the CDR3 is TGTGCCAGCAGAATGGACGAGCAGTACTTC.

This chain links TRBV10-3 with TRBJ1-5; TRBD1 matches at 8 bases. Germline trimming cut 4 bases from V and 7 bases from J; bases unmatched to any gene: 0. The germline gives CDR1 ENHRY, CDR2 SYGVKD. CDR3 length: 12 amino acids. CDR3 in amino acids: CAISGQGQPQHF. The CDR3, as DNA: TGTGCCATCAGTGGACAGGGGCAGCCCCAGCATTTT.

This CDR3 is CASSHSDGSTGELFF. CDR3 coding DNA: TGTGCCAGCAGCCACTCGGACGGTAGCACCGGGGAGCTGTTTTTT. This chain joins TRBV3-1 (or the pseudogene TRBV3-2) and TRBJ2-2; D not resolved. The CDR3 extends over 15 amino acids. Germline values: CDR1 LGHDT, CDR2 YNNKEL (reference sequence). V lost 3 bases and J lost 4, with 12 bases in between.